This TCR beta chain was observed in a study of cytomegalovirus exposure and HLA in healthy donors. Points from the study as a whole: Most of the TCR beta V segments (in an earlier analysis) were productive either about 87% or about 30% of the time.

The PCR employed 60 Vbeta primers together with 13 Jbeta primers. In the original processing: Among the unique TCR beta chains that a later analysis counted, 70 million to 85 million in all, 10 million to 13 million were shared. Clones were sequenced by immunoSEQ multiplex PCR, and TCRdb holds only the in-frame ones, with some missing. The D gene and trimming were derived from the DNA, and the V and J assignments and clone size from that table. The sample contains about 160,000 clones, around 74% of which appear only once. Looked up from germline, CDR1 is LNHDA and CDR2 is SQIVND (reference sequence). Deletions cut 3 bases from V and 1 base from J, with 10 bases between. There are 15 residues in the CDR3. Concerning this clone: What it recognizes is unknown.

The gene calls are TRBV19 and TRBJ1-5; D is unclear. Sequencing was performed on PBMCs. The clonotype comes from a female donor in good health and CMV-seronegative. The CDR3 region has the DNA TGTGCCAGTAGTATGGCCGTAACAAGCAATCAGCCCCAGCATTTT. It codes for CASSMAVTSNQPQHF.